This T cell receptor (beta chain) comes out of a study of immune evolution from preneoplasia to lung adenocarcinoma. The study's findings and limits: Top clone frequencies peaked in normal lung, apparently declining through invasive adenocarcinoma.

As for this clone: The antigen remains unidentified.

Method: immunoSEQ multiplex PCR; TCRdb's copy keeps in-frame clones and lacks some. This repertoire shows some 8,300 clones, just under 85% found once; its top ten account for 2.3%. V dropped 5 bases and J dropped 0 bases, with 17 bases sitting between them. CDR3 length: 16 amino acids. Germline CDR1 SGHNT, CDR2 YYREEE (reference sequence). Sequences were obtained from FFPE invasive lung adenocarcinoma tissue. The chain couples TRBV5-4 to TRBJ2-5; TRBD2 might be the D (6 bases). The TCR originated in a person between 45 and 75 years old with lung adenocarcinoma. The CDR3 region is CASSSGTRGNQETQYF. DNA for the CDR3: TGTGCCAGCAGTTCGGGCACCCGGGGGAACCAAGAGACCCAGTACTTC. The full variable domain, completed using reference TRBV5-4 and TRBJ2-5, is ETGVTQSPTHLIKTRGQQVTLRCSSQSGHNTVSWYQQALGQGPQFIFQYYREEENGRGNFPPRFSGLQFPNYSSELNVNALELDDSALYLCASSSGTRGNQETQYFGPGTRLLVL.